The TCR beta chain described here comes from a study of blood T cell repertoires in COVID-19. Study as a whole: Whether acute or convalescent, the COVID-19 samples came from the United States, Italy and Spain. T cells, B-cell-depleted T cells, or PBMCs supplied cDNA or gDNA.

Followed over time, Seattle patients had been enrolled while infection was active. The count of this clone is one. Germline-derived CDR1 and CDR2 are LNHDA and SQIVND (reference sequence). The V gene end was trimmed by 6 bases and the J gene end by 2 bases; junction bases not matched to a gene: 4. The CDR3 contains 16 residues. In the original processing: Counts of nucleated cells, estimated from reference gene primer amplification, were obtained. The data were produced by immunoSEQ multiplex PCR, yet TCRdb's version contains in-frame clones alone and is incomplete. The DNA was the basis for D and trimming; V, J and clone size are from that table. The sample contains about 180,000 clones, about 81% of which appear only once.

The specimen sequenced was peripheral blood. The V call is TRBV19, the J call TRBJ2-6; 10 bases line up with TRBD1. This clonotype was obtained from a woman of 80 years or more with COVID-19, enrolled during active disease. The CDR3 region has the DNA TGTGCCAGTAGCCAGGGGACAGGGGCTGGGGCCAACGTCCTGACTTTC. Translation: CASSQGTGAGANVLTF.